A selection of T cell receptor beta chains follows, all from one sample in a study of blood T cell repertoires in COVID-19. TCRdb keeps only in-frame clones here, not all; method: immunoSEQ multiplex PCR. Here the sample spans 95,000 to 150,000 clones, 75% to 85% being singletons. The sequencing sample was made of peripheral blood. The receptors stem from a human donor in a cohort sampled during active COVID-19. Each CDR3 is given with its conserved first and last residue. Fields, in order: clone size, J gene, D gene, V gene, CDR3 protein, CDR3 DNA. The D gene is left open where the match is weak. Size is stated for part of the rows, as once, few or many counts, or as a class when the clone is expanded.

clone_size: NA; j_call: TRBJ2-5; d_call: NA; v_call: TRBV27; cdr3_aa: CASSLTPSLETQYF; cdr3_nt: TGTGCCAGCAGTTTAACCCCTAGTCTAGAGACCCAGTACTTC
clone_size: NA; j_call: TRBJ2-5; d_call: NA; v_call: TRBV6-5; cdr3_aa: CASSPVSRETQYF; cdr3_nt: TGTGCCAGCAGTCCCGTCTCGAGGGAGACCCAGTACTTC
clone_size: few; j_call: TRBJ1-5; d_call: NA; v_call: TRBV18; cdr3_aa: CASSRGEPASNQPQHF; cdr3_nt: TGTGCCAGCTCACGGGGCGAGCCGGCAAGCAATCAGCCCCAGCATTTT
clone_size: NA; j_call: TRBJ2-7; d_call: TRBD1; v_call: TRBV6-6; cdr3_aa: CASSYDGTGRGEQYF; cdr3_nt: TGTGCCAGCAGTTACGACGGGACAGGGAGGGGCGAGCAGTACTTC
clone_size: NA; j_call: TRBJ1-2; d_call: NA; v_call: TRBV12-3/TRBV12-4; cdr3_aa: CASSFQGLGYTF; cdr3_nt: TGTGCCAGCAGTTTTCAGGGTCTTGGCTACACCTTC
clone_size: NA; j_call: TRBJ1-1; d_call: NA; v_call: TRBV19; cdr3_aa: CASSKQGNTEAFF; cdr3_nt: TGTGCCAGTAGTAAACAGGGAAACACTGAAGCTTTCTTT
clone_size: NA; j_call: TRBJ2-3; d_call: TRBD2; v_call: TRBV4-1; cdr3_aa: CASTHSSGGYTDTQYF; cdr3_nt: TGCGCCAGCACCCATTCTAGCGGGGGCTACACAGATACGCAGTATTTT
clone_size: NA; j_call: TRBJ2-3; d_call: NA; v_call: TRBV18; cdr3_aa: CASSPGRTEDTQYF; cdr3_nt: TGTGCCAGCTCACCGGGCAGGACTGAAGATACGCAGTATTTT
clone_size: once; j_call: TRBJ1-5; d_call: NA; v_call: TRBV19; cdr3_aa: CASSSEDSLNQPQHF; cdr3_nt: TGTGCCAGTAGTTCCGAGGACAGTTTAAATCAGCCCCAGCATTTT
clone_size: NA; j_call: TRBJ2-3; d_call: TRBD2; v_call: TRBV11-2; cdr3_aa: CASSLVPHGTSWGTDTQYF; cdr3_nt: TGTGCCAGCAGCTTAGTTCCCCACGGGACTAGCTGGGGCACAGATACGCAGTATTTT
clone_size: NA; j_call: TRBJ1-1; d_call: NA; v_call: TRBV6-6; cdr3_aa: CASSYSKGAIEAFF; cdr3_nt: TGTGCCAGCAGTTATAGCAAAGGGGCGATTGAAGCTTTCTTT
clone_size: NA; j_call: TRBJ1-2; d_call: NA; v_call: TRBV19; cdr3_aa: CASSIGGANYGYTF; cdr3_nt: TGTGCCAGTAGTATCGGGGGAGCTAACTATGGCTACACCTTC
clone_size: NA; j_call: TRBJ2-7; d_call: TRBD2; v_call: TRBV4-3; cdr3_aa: CASSQGSGGTYEQYF; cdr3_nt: TGCGCCAGCAGCCAAGGTAGCGGGGGGACCTACGAGCAGTACTTC
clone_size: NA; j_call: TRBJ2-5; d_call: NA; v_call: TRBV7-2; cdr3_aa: CASSLQGFQETQYF; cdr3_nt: TGTGCCAGCAGCTTGCAGGGATTCCAAGAGACCCAGTACTTC
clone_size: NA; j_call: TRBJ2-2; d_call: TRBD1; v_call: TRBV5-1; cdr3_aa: CASSRTGQLTGELFF; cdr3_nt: TGCGCCAGCAGTCGGACAGGGCAATTGACCGGGGAGCTGTTTTTT
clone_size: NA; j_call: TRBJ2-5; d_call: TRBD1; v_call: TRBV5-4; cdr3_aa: CASSVARTGFYQETQYF; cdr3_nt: TGTGCCAGCAGCGTGGCTCGGACAGGATTTTACCAAGAGACCCAGTACTTC
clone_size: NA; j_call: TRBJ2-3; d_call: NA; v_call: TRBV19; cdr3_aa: CASSSTLIGTLRRIQYF; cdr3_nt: TGTGCCAGTAGCAGTACCCTCATTGGGACACTACGTAGGATCCAGTATTTT
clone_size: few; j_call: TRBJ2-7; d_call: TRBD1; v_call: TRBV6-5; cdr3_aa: CASSPGQGYSEQYF; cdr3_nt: TGTGCCAGCAGTCCGGGACAGGGGTATTCCGAGCAGTACTTC
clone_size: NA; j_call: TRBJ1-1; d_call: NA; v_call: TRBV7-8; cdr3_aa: CASSLARQSTEAFF; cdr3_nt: TGTGCCAGCAGCTTAGCGAGACAGAGCACTGAAGCTTTCTTT
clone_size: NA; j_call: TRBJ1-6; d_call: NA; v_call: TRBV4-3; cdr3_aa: CASSQDGGRQYNSPLHF; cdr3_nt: TGCGCCAGCAGCCAAGATGGTGGAAGACAGTATAATTCACCCCTCCACTTT
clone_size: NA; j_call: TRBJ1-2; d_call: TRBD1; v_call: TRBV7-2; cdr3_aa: CASSYDRGNYYGYTF; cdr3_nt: TGTGCCAGCAGCTATGACAGGGGAAACTACTATGGCTACACCTTC
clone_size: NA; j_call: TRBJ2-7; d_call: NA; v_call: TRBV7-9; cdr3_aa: CASSLVFDGSEQYF; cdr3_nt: TGTGCCAGCAGCTTAGTTTTCGATGGGAGCGAGCAGTACTTC
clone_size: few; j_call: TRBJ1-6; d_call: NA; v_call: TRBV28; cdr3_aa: CASSSSNSPLHF; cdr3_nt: TGTGCCAGCAGTTCCTCTAATTCACCCCTCCACTTT
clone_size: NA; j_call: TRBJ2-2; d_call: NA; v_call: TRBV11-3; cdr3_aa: CASSPLAGVDTGELFF; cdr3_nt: TGTGCCAGCAGCCCCTTGGCAGGGGTGGACACCGGGGAGCTGTTTTTT
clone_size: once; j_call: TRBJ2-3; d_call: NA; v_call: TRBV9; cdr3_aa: CASSVGATTTDTQYF; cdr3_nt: TGTGCCAGCAGCGTAGGGGCCACCACGACAGATACGCAGTATTTT
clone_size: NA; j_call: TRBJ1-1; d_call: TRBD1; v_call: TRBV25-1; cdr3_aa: CASLRTGYTEAFF; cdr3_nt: TGTGCCAGCCTGAGGACAGGGTACACTGAAGCTTTCTTT
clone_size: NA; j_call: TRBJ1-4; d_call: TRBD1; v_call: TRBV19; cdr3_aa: CASSRQGGLSNEKLFF; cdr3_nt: TGTGCCAGTAGTCGACAGGGGGGATTATCTAATGAAAAACTGTTTTTT
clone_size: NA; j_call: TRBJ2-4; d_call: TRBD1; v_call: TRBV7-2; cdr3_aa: CASSTRTGWQYF; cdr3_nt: TGTGCCAGCAGCACTCGGACAGGGTGGCAGTACTTC
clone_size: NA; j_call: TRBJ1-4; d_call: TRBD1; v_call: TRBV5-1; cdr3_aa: CASTYNPGQGEKLFF; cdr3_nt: TGCGCCAGCACCTATAACCCGGGACAGGGTGAAAAACTGTTTTTT
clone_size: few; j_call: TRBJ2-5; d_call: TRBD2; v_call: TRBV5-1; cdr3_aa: CASSLMRAGGPETQYF; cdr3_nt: TGCGCCAGCAGCTTGATGAGAGCGGGGGGGCCAGAGACCCAGTACTTC
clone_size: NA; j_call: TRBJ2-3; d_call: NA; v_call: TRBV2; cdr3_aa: CASSEEAGASTDTQYF; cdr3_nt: TGTGCCAGCAGTGAAGAGGCGGGGGCTAGCACAGATACGCAGTATTTT
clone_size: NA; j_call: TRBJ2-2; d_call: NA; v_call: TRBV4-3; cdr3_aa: CASSRGGATNTGELFF; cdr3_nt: TGCGCCAGCAGCCGGGGCGGGGCCACCAACACCGGGGAGCTGTTTTTT
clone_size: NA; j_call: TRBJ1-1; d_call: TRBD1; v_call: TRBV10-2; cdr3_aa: CASRDRESEAFF; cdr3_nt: TGCGCCAGCAGAGACAGGGAAAGTGAAGCTTTCTTT
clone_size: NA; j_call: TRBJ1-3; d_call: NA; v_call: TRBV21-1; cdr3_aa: CASPGGGQGIFSGNTIYF; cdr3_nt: TGTGCCAGCCCGGGGGGGGGACAGGGGATTTTCTCTGGAAACACCATATATTTT
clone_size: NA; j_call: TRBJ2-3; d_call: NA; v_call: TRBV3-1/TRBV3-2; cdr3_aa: CASSRAGAPHTDTQYF; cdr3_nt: TGTGCCAGCAGCCGCGCGGGGGCGCCGCACACAGATACGCAGTATTTT
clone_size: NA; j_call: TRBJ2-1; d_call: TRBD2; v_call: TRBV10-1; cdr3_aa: CASPEGLAGGLREQFF; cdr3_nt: TGCGCCAGCCCCGAGGGACTAGCGGGGGGGCTAAGGGAGCAGTTCTTC
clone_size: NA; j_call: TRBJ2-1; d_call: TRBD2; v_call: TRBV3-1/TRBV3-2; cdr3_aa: CASSPRVRLSGLSYNEQFF; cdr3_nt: TGTGCCAGCAGCCCTAGGGTGAGGCTTAGCGGGCTCTCCTACAATGAGCAGTTCTTC
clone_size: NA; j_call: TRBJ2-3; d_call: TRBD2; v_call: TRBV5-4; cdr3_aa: CASSPSGASGTQYF; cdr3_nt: TGTGCCAGCAGCCCAAGCGGGGCTTCAGGTACGCAGTATTTT